This T cell receptor beta chain was captured by sequencing in a study of Ad26.COV2.S vaccination and SARS-CoV-2 variants. In the study overall: As a participant in COV1001, the donor was in the Ad26.COV2.S trial arm. Into the muscle, Ad26.COV2.S was dosed once or twice, 56 days apart.

Only in-frame clones appear in the TCRdb table, and some are missing; sequencing was by immunoSEQ multiplex PCR. Of 300,000 to 400,000 clones listed, around nine tenths are singletons. This clone was recorded only once. What it binds is unknown. Germline CDR1 is MGHRA and CDR2 is YSYEKL. The V and J ends lost 4 bases and 6 bases, in that order; junction bases with no gene match: 7. This CDR3 comprises 15 residues. Stated treatment: some 19 received Ad26.COV2.S at low or high dose, single or two shots; about 5 received placebo; per-sample allocation not given. Samples came from day 63 after the first vaccine or placebo injection. Study observations and caveats: Breadth measured for non-spike TCRs was similar across vaccine and placebo recipients.

V and J are TRBV4-1 and TRBJ2-7; TRBD1 aligns across 12 bases. The sample here was peripheral blood, taken in a trial of Ad26.COV2.S vaccine versus placebo. The receptor comes from a person aged 18-65 years who received the Ad26.COV2.S COVID-19 vaccine or a placebo. CDR3 residues: CASSLTGTGGTEQYF. DNA for the CDR3: TGCGCCAGCAGCCTTACCGGGACAGGGGGCACCGAGCAGTACTTC.